This TCR beta chain was found in a study of human T cells and chemical hapten exposure. Study-level background: TCR yields per sample varied, mainly owing to small pooled library volume differences. Study-wide findings and caveats: TCRs exceeding 1 in 1000 frequency stayed unchanged with DPC sensitization.

This clonotype was observed at least ten times. Its antigen remains unidentified. In the original analysis: The number of TCRs in each sample had a median of 95,638 and spanned roughly 23,224 to 750,000. Using its own MiXCR run on the RACE reads, TCRdb lists one record per CDR3 protein. The V and J calls were determined by TCRdb, not by the authors. The sample includes fewer than 85,000 distinct CDR3 sequences, roughly 8.7% seen only once; the top ten take under 2%. Indicated time point: healthy volunteer bleed at 6 weeks. Blood, whole and unfractionated, served as the source for total RNA extraction. This CDR3 spans 16 amino acids. CDR1 and CDR2 (germline): KGHSH, LQKENI. V lost 0 bases, J lost 2 bases, and 8 bases lay in between.

The source material was whole blood. The genes are TRBV18 and TRBJ2-6; no clear D. The source is a male donor in good health. Some clones in this sample may be carry-over from other donors' samples. In DNA, the CDR3 is TGTGCCAGCTCACCACCGACGGGCACTGGGGCCAACGTCCTGACTTTC. Its protein is CASSPPTGTGANVLTF.